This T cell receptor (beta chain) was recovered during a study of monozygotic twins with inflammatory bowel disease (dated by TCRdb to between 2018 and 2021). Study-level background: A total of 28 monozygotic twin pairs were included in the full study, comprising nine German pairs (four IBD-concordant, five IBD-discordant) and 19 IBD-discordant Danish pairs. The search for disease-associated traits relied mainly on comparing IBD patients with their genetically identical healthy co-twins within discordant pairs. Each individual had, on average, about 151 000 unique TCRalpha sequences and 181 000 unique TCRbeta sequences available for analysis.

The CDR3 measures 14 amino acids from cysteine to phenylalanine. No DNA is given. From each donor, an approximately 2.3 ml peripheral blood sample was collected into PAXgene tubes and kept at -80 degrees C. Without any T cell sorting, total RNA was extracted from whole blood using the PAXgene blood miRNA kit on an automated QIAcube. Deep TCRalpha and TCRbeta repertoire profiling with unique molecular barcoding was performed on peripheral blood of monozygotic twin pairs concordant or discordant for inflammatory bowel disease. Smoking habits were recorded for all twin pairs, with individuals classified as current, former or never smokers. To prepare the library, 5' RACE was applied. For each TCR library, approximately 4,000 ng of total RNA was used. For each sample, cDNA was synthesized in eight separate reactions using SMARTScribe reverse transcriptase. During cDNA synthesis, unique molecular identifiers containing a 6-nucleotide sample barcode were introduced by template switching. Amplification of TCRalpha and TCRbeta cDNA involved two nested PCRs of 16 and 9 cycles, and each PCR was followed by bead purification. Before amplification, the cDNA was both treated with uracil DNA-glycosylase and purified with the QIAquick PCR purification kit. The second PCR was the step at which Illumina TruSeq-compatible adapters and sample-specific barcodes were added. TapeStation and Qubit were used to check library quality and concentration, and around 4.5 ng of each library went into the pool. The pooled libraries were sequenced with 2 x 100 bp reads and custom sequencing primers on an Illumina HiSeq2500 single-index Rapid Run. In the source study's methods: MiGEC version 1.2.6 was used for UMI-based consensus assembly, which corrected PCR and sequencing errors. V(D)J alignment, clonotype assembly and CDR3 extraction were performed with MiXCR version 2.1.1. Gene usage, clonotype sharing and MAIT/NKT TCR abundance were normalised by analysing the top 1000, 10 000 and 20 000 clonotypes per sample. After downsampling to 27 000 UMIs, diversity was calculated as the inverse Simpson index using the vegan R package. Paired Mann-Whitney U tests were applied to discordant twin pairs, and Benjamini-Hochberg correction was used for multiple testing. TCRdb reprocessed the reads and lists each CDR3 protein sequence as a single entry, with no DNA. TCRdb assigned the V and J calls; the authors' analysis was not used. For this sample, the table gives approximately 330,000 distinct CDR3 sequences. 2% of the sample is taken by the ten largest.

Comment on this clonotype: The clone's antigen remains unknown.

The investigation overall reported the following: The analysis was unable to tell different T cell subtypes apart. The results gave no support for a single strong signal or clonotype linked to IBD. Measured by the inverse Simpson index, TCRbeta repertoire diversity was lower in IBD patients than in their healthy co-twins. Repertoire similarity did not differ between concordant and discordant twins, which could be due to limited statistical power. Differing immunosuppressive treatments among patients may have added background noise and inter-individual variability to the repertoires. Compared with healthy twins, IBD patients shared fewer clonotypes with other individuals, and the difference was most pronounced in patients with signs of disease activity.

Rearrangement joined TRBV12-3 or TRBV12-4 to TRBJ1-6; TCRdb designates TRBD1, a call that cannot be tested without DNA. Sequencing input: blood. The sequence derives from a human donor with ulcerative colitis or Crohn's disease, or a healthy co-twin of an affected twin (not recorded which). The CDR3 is CASSTGTGNSPLHF.